Each of the 11 T cell receptor beta chains below was sequenced from the same sample in a study of cytomegalovirus exposure and HLA in healthy donors. The PCR had 60 Vbeta and 13 Jbeta primers. Libraries were prepared by immunoSEQ multiplex PCR; TCRdb keeps only in-frame clonotypes and omits some of them. The profile shows about 69,000 clones, around 70% of them singletons. The sample consisted of PBMCs. Receptors were obtained from a woman aged 25 to 39 in good health and CMV-seronegative.

This chain uses TRBV6-1 with TRBJ2-7; 9 positions agree with TRBD1. Germline assignment: CDR1 MNHNS and CDR2 SASEGT. The V segment lost 4 bases and the J segment 3 bases; nucleotides outside the gene matches: 7. This CDR3 comprises 15 residues. The DNA for the CDR3 is TGTGCCAGCAGTGGAATGACAGGGGGTCTCTACGAGCAGTACTTC. The encoded protein is CASSGMTGGLYEQYF.

This chain connects TRBV2 to TRBJ1-2, with D perhaps TRBD1 (5 bases). V lost 4 bases and J 4 bases, leaving 7 bases between the germline ends. Germline V gene data show CDR1 as SNHLY and CDR2 as FYNNEI. This CDR3 is 12 amino acids long. The CDR3 sequence is CASSGGAYGYTF. For the CDR3, the DNA is TGTGCCAGCAGTGGCGGGGCCTATGGCTACACCTTC. Complete variable domain (other parts from reference TRBV2 and TRBJ1-2): EPEVTQTPSHQVTQMGQEVILRCVPISNHLYFYWYRQILGQKVEFLVSFYNNEISEKSEIFDDQFSVERPDGSNFTLKIRSTKLEDSAMYFCASSGGAYGYTFGSGTRLTVV.

V is TRBV9 and J is TRBJ2-1, with TRBD2 matching 9 bases. The CDR3 consists of 15 residues. Per the germline V gene, CDR1 is SGDLS and CDR2 is YYNGEE. Trimming took 3 bases from V and 7 from J; bases not matched to a gene: 8. This chain's CDR3 is CASSGGGALENEQFF. The CDR3 DNA reads TGTGCCAGCAGCGGCGGGGGGGCCTTAGAAAATGAGCAGTTCTTC.

The chain combines TRBV2 with TRBJ1-6, with 7 bases matching TRBD1. Germline CDR1 SNHLY, CDR2 FYNNEI. This CDR3 region has 14 residues. The ends lost 3 bases at V and 11 bases at J; junction bases unmatched: 7. The chain's CDR3 is CASSEGTAPAPLHF. The CDR3 bases are TGTGCCAGCAGTGAGGGGACAGCCCCCGCACCCCTCCACTTT.

The chain uses TRBV5-4 and TRBJ2-5; 9 nucleotides match TRBD2. V shed 0 bases, J shed 2 bases, and the junction held 5 bases outside the gene matches. There are 16 residues in the CDR3. Germline loops: CDR1 SGHNT, CDR2 YYREEE (reference sequence). The CDR3 loop reads CASSLGASGTQETQYF. The CDR3 DNA follows: TGTGCCAGCAGCTTGGGGGCTAGCGGGACACAAGAGACCCAGTACTTC.

Here the CDR3 reads CASSEVTSRPDTQYF. DNA of the CDR3: TGTGCCAGCAGTGAAGTCACTAGTCGCCCAGATACGCAGTATTTT. The chain couples TRBV2 to TRBJ2-3, with TRBD2 as a possible D gene (5 bases). The CDR3 has 15 amino acids. Trimming shortened V by 1 base and J by 4 bases, and 12 bases separated the two germline ends. Germline CDR1 is SNHLY and CDR2 is FYNNEI.

The V and J genes are TRBV6-5 and TRBJ2-7; no reliable D call. The V gene lost 2 bases and the J gene lost 1 base, with 6 bases spanning the gap. From germline, CDR1 is MNHEY and CDR2 SVGAGI. This CDR3 comprises 13 residues. The CDR3 nucleotides read TGTGCCAGCAGTTACGCCAGATCCTACGAGCAGTACTTC. This encodes CASSYARSYEQYF.

The rearrangement joins TRBV28 to TRBJ1-4; TRBD1 might be the D (6 bases). Per germline, CDR1 MDHEN and CDR2 SYDVKM. The CDR3 consists of 13 residues. V lost 3 bases, J lost 8 bases, and 10 bases lay in between. The CDR3 sequence: CASSLDSVEKLFF. DNA for the CDR3: TGTGCCAGCAGTTTGGACAGCGTCGAAAAACTGTTTTTT. The complete variable domain, with remaining parts taken from reference TRBV28 and TRBJ1-4, reads DVKVTQSSRYLVKRTGEKVFLECVQDMDHENMFWYRQDPGLGLRLIYFSYDVKMKEKGDIPEGYSVSREKKERFSLILESASTNQTSMYLCASSLDSVEKLFFGSGTQLSVL.

J is TRBJ2-3 and V is TRBV27; 8 bases line up with TRBD2. CDR3 length: 16 amino acids. The V segment lost 6 bases and the J segment 4 bases; nucleotides outside the gene matches: 12. Germline lookup yields CDR1 MNHEY and CDR2 SMNVEV (reference sequence). The CDR3 here is CASSRLAGGVSDTQYF. As DNA, the CDR3 is TGTGCCAGCAGCCGTCTGGCGGGGGGTGTTTCAGATACGCAGTATTTT.

The rearrangement joins TRBV13 to TRBJ2-7; the match to TRBD1 covers 11 bases. V gave up 9 bases and J gave up 3 bases; unmatched junction bases: 7. This CDR3 spans 14 amino acids. The germline gives CDR1 PRHDT, CDR2 FYEKMQ (reference sequence). CDR3 DNA: TGTGCCAGTAAACTTGGGACAGGGGGCTACGAGCAGTACTTC. Encoded protein: CASKLGTGGYEQYF.

About this clone itself: The identical CDR3 is also encoded by other nucleotide sequences in the sample. This chain uses TRBV4-2 with TRBJ2-3; D is possibly TRBD2 (5 bases). The CDR3 is 16 amino acids. The V end lost 0 bases, the J end lost 6 bases, and 16 bases lay between the germline ends. The V gene's germline CDR1 is LGHNA and CDR2 YNFKEQ. DNA of the CDR3: TGTGCCAGCAGCCAAGATCGGGGTCTAGGAAGCGATACGCAGTATTTT. Amino acids: CASSQDRGLGSDTQYF.